One sample yielded the 27 T cell receptor beta chains listed below, sequenced in a study of blood T cell repertoires in COVID-19. TCRdb's table, derived via immunoSEQ multiplex PCR, lists solely in-frame clones and lacks some. The sample has fewer than 150,000 clones, roughly 86% seen once. What was sequenced was peripheral blood. These receptors came from a woman in her 50s who had recovered from COVID-19.

This chain connects TRBV7-9 to TRBJ2-3; 11 bases are a match to TRBD2. The CDR3 has 17 residues. Germline V gene sequence: CDR1 SEHNR, CDR2 FQNEAQ (reference sequence). J was trimmed by 0 bases and V by 5 bases; bases with no gene match: 7. CDR3 coding DNA: TGTGCCAGCAGCCAAGGGACTAGCGGTCCTAGCACAGATACGCAGTATTTT. Protein product: CASSQGTSGPSTDTQYF.

V usage is TRBV7-8 and J usage is TRBJ1-4, with TRBD1 matching over 9 bases. The V gene end was trimmed by 1 base and the J gene end by 8 bases; junction bases not matched to a gene: 8. This CDR3 has 16 residues. Looked up from germline, CDR1 is SGHVS and CDR2 is FQNEAQ. CDR3 DNA sequence: TGTGCCAGCAGCTTAGTTGGGACAGGGTTGGGCGAAAAACTGTTTTTT. This gives the protein CASSLVGTGLGEKLFF.

This chain's CDR3 is CASSLDQGAVVSPLHF. In DNA form, the CDR3 reads TGTGCCAGCAGCTTAGACCAAGGAGCGGTCGTTTCACCCCTCCACTTT. The chain is built from TRBV7-9 and TRBJ1-6; D remains unclear. The CDR3 has 16 residues. Germline V CDR1 and CDR2: SEHNR, FQNEAQ (reference sequence). V lost 1 base to trimming and J lost 9 bases, with 16 bases between them. Supplemented by reference TRBV7-9 and TRBJ1-6, the full variable domain reads DTGVSQNPRHKITKRGQNVTFRCDPISEHNRLYWYRQTLGQGPEFLTYFQNEAQLEKSRLLSDRFSAERPKGSFSTLEIQRTEQGDSAMYLCASSLDQGAVVSPLHFGNGTRLTVT.

The V call is TRBV30, the J call TRBJ1-2; 11 nucleotides line up with TRBD1. The CDR3 sequence is 15 residues long. With V trimmed by 3 bases and J by 4 bases, 7 bases remained unmatched. Germline-derived CDR1 and CDR2 are GTSNPN and SVGIG (reference sequence). The CDR3 here is CAWRDRGLGLYGYTF. CDR3 sequence (DNA): TGTGCCTGGAGGGACAGGGGGCTAGGGCTCTATGGCTACACCTTC.

The chain links TRBV29-1 to TRBJ2-1; maybe TRBD1 (6 bases). Germline assignment: CDR1 SQVTM and CDR2 ANQGSEA. V was pared by 5 bases and J by 5 bases, with 16 bases between. The CDR3 is 14 residues long. CDR3 amino acids: CSVSRGYMDNEQFF. In DNA form, the CDR3 reads TGCAGCGTTTCGAGGGGGTATATGGACAATGAGCAGTTCTTC.

The CDR3 DNA reads TGTGCCAGCAGTTTGAGGCGGCTAACTAATGAAAAACTGTTTTTT. Residues: CASSLRRLTNEKLFF. This chain joins TRBV27 and TRBJ1-4; D is unresolved. Germline CDR1 reads MNHEY; CDR2 reads SMNVEV (reference sequence). CDR3 length: 15 amino acids. V shed 3 bases and J shed 1 base, with 9 bases lying between them.

In this sample, this clone turned up a few times. This sequence joins TRBV7-8 and TRBJ1-5; possibly TRBD1 for D (5 bases). The CDR3 is 14 amino acids. CDR1 SGHVS and CDR2 FQNEAQ come from the germline V gene. Between the trimmed V and J ends, which lost 0 bases and 4 bases, there was a span of 7 bases. In DNA form, the CDR3 reads TGTGCCAGCAGCTTAGCACAGGTTAATCAGCCCCAGCATTTT. This translates into CASSLAQVNQPQHF.

This rearrangement joins TRBV7-3 to TRBJ1-6, with unresolved D. From germline, CDR1 is SGHTA and CDR2 FQGTGA. The CDR3 has 15 amino acids. V was pared by 2 bases and J by 10 bases, with 15 bases between. The CDR3 nucleotides are TGTGCCAGCAGCTTATGGGGAGGGCTACGGTCACCCCTCCACTTT. Its translation: CASSLWGGLRSPLHF.

The V and J genes are TRBV21-1 and TRBJ2-7; the table calls TRBD1, which could not be checked here. TRBV21-1 is marked as a pseudogene. The CDR3 consists of 15 residues. The CDR3 bases are TGTGCCAGCAGCACCTTGGAGGACAGAATCTACGAGCAGTACTTC. Its protein product is CASSTLEDRIYEQYF.

The rearrangement uses TRBV9 and TRBJ2-3, with D perhaps TRBD2 (5 bases). CDR1 is SGDLS, CDR2 YYNGEE, per germline. V lost 5 bases and J 1 base, leaving 14 bases between the germline ends. This CDR3 comprises 15 residues. The CDR3 reads CASRRRGFGTDTQYF. In nucleotides, the CDR3 is TGTGCCAGCAGACGTCGGGGATTTGGCACAGATACGCAGTATTTT.

J is TRBJ1-5 and V is TRBV21-1; the D call in the table, TRBD1, was not verified against the DNA. TRBV21-1 is termed a pseudogene. The CDR3 is 17 residues long. DNA of the CDR3: TGTGCCAGCAGCGTCCCGGACAGGACCCCTTTTGGGGGGCCCCAGCATTTT. This gives the protein CASSVPDRTPFGGPQHF.

The chain employs TRBV5-1 and TRBJ2-7; TRBD1 matches 10 bases. CDR3 length equals 14 residues. Germline CDR1 and CDR2: SGHRS and YFSETQ. The J segment lost 1 base and the V segment lost 6 bases, leaving 4 bases of the junction unmatched. The DNA of the CDR3 is TGCGCCAGCACCAGGACAGGGGGGTCCTACGAGCAGTACTTC. This encodes CASTRTGGSYEQYF.

This clone was detected only a few times. V usage is TRBV19 and J usage is TRBJ1-1; possible D gene TRBD1, 6 bases. Germline V gene lookup returns CDR1 LNHDA and CDR2 SQIVND (reference sequence). The CDR3 has 15 residues. With 3 bases removed from V and 3 bases from J, the gap between germline ends came to 14 bases. CDR3 loop: CASSMNRVTYTEAFF. For the CDR3, the DNA is TGTGCCAGTAGTATGAACAGGGTCACATACACTGAAGCTTTCTTT.

The chain employs TRBV19 and TRBJ2-7; D not certain. The germline CDR1 and CDR2 sequences are LNHDA and SQIVND (reference sequence). This CDR3 is built from 12 residues. Trimming cost V 3 bases and J 4 bases, with 7 bases left between them. The CDR3 spells CASSMTGYEQYF. For the CDR3, the DNA is TGTGCCAGTAGTATGACCGGGTACGAGCAGTACTTC.

The chain joins TRBV12-5 to TRBJ1-5; 7 nucleotides agree with TRBD1. The CDR3 extends over 13 amino acids. Per the germline V gene, CDR1 is LGHNT and CDR2 is FRNRAP. V gave up 1 base and J gave up 6 bases; unmatched junction bases: 0. The CDR3 is CASGLDRGQPQHF. The DNA for the CDR3 is TGTGCTAGTGGTTTGGACAGGGGTCAGCCCCAGCATTTT.

The V and J genes are TRBV5-1 and TRBJ1-1, with unresolved D. CDR1 and CDR2 from the germline V gene are SGHRS and YFSETQ. Trimming removed 3 bases from V and 4 bases from J, with 13 bases in between. The CDR3 is 14 amino acids. Here the CDR3 reads CASSSGSTLTEAFF. CDR3 in DNA: TGCGCCAGCAGCTCGGGGTCAACACTCACTGAAGCTTTCTTT. The full variable domain, rest sourced from reference TRBV5-1 and TRBJ1-1, is KAGVTQTPRYLIKTRGQQVTLSCSPISGHRSVSWYQQTPGQGLQFLFEYFSETQRNKGNFPGRFSGRQFSNSRSEMNVSTLELGDSALYLCASSSGSTLTEAFFGQGTRLTVV.

The rearrangement uses TRBV7-2 and TRBJ1-2; 9 bases line up with TRBD1. In germline, CDR1 is SGHTA, CDR2 FQGNSA. The CDR3 runs to 15 residues. V trimming: 5 bases; J trimming: 2 bases; junction bases outside the gene matches: 6. The CDR3 here is CASSPSGTGNYGYTF. The CDR3 coding sequence is TGTGCCAGCAGCCCCTCCGGGACAGGGAACTATGGCTACACCTTC.

V gene TRBV7-3 combines with J gene TRBJ2-2; 9 bases match TRBD2. The ends lost 3 bases at V and 4 bases at J; junction bases unmatched: 9. This CDR3 has 17 amino acids. Germline-derived CDR1 and CDR2 are SGHTA and FQGTGA. In DNA form, the CDR3 reads TGTGCCAGCAGCTTGCGGGGGGGCCAGGCAGGCACCGGGGAGCTGTTTTTT. The encoded protein is CASSLRGGQAGTGELFF.

Only one count was recorded for this clone. The chain uses TRBV20-1 and TRBJ2-3; no clear D gene. Trimming removed 3 bases at V and 6 bases at J, with 7 bases between. Germline CDR1 DFQATT, CDR2 SNEGSKA (reference sequence). The CDR3 extends over 11 amino acids. CDR3 DNA sequence: TGCAGTGCTAGGTTTTCGGATACGCAGTATTTT. Translating it yields CSARFSDTQYF.

The J gene is TRBJ2-1, the V gene TRBV5-1, with 8 bases fitting TRBD2. The CDR3 spans 14 residues. V lost 0 bases, J lost 9 bases, and 5 bases stayed unmatched. Germline V lookup: CDR1 SGHRS, CDR2 YFSETQ. CDR3 nucleotide sequence: TGCGCCAGCAGCTTGGCCGGGGGGGCCCTTGAGCAGTTCTTC. Its protein product is CASSLAGGALEQFF.

The chain recombines TRBV4-2 with TRBJ1-1; no definite D call. V lost 4 bases and J 4 bases, leaving 13 bases between the germline ends. The CDR3 is 14 amino acids. Germline V gene sequence: CDR1 LGHNA, CDR2 YNFKEQ. CDR3 sequence reads: CASSPPGRVTEAFF. The CDR3 DNA reads TGTGCCAGCAGCCCGCCCGGGAGGGTCACTGAAGCTTTCTTT.

The CDR3: CASSLSHYTDTQYF. In DNA, the CDR3 is TGTGCCAGCAGCTTGTCTCACTACACAGATACGCAGTATTTT. V gene TRBV5-5 combines with J gene TRBJ2-3; D is ambiguous. Germline V lookup: CDR1 SGHKS, CDR2 YYEKEE (reference sequence). V lost 1 base, J lost 2 bases, and 8 bases lay in between. This CDR3 is built from 14 residues.

This chain links TRBV3-1 (or the pseudogene TRBV3-2) with TRBJ1-3; D remains ambiguous. V was trimmed by 0 bases and J by 0 bases, leaving 6 bases between them. This CDR3 is 15 amino acids long. From germline, CDR1 is LGHDT and CDR2 YNNKEL (reference sequence). The CDR3 protein is CASSQDYISGNTIYF. CDR3 sequence (DNA): TGTGCCAGCAGCCAAGATTATATCTCTGGAAACACCATATATTTT.

V and J are TRBV16 and TRBJ2-2; D gene ambiguous. CDR3 length: 15 amino acids. V lost 0 bases to trimming and J lost 8 bases, with 13 bases between them. CDR1 and CDR2 from the germline V gene are KGHSY and FQNENV. CDR3 DNA sequence: TGTGCCAGCAGCCAATCGATACAGAATTCTGGGGAGCTGTTTTTT. Protein product: CASSQSIQNSGELFF.

The genes are TRBV15 and TRBJ1-2, with a tentative D call TRBD1 (5 bases). CDR1 LNHNV and CDR2 YYDKDF come from the germline V gene (reference sequence). Trimming shortened V by 5 bases and J by 4 bases, and 20 bases separated the two germline ends. There are 16 residues in the CDR3. The CDR3 loop reads CATSPIDPPQGYGYTF. Here the CDR3 DNA reads TGTGCCACCAGCCCGATCGACCCACCCCAGGGCTATGGCTACACCTTC. Drawing the rest from reference TRBV15 and TRBJ1-2, the complete variable domain is DAMVIQNPRYQVTQFGKPVTLSCSQTLNHNVMYWYQQKSSQAPKLLFHYYDKDFNNEADTPDNFQSRRPNTSFCFLDIRSPGLGDTAMYLCATSPIDPPQGYGYTFGSGTRLTVV.

V and J are TRBV5-1 and TRBJ2-3, with 14 bases aligning to TRBD2. Unmatched junction bases numbered 16, after V lost 1 base and J lost 3 bases. The CDR3 is made up of 21 amino acids. Germline values: CDR1 SGHRS, CDR2 YFSETQ. The CDR3 protein is CASSLRPMGLTSGGETDTQYF. For the CDR3, the DNA is TGCGCCAGCAGCTTGCGACCGATGGGGTTGACTAGCGGGGGGGAAACAGATACGCAGTATTTT.

The chain combines TRBV29-1 with TRBJ2-3; TRBD1 aligns across 10 bases. CDR3 size: 15 residues. Trimming took 6 bases from V and 8 from J; bases not matched to a gene: 14. CDR1 is SQVTM, CDR2 ANQGSEA, per germline. The CDR3, as DNA: TGCAGCGTAGTAATCGCGACAGGGGGCATGGGTACGCAGTATTTT. Translation: CSVVIATGGMGTQYF.